Listed here are 24 T cell receptor beta chains from one sample, sequenced in a study of cytomegalovirus exposure and HLA in healthy donors. PCR involved 60 Vbeta and 13 Jbeta primers. Profiled with immunoSEQ multiplex PCR; TCRdb holds only in-frame clones, not every one. The sample contains 90,000 to 95,000 clones, around 80% of which appear only once. Sequences were obtained from PBMCs. These TCRs come from a male donor in good health and CMV-seropositive.

J is TRBJ2-1 and V is TRBV2; 8 bases agree with TRBD1. Germline assignment: CDR1 SNHLY and CDR2 FYNNEI. V shed 3 bases, J shed 6 bases, and the junction held 7 bases outside the gene matches. The CDR3 totals 15 residues. The CDR3 loop is CASSEGQGAVNEQFF. The CDR3 nucleotides are TGTGCCAGCAGTGAGGGGCAGGGGGCGGTCAATGAGCAGTTCTTC.

The V and J genes are TRBV4-1 and TRBJ2-1, with D unclear. The CDR3 loop spans 14 amino acids. V was shortened by 0 bases and J by 2 bases, with 5 bases between the two germline ends. Looked up from germline, CDR1 is MGHRA and CDR2 is YSYEKL. This chain's CDR3 is CASSQEVAYNEQFF. The DNA of the CDR3 is TGCGCCAGCAGCCAAGAAGTAGCCTACAATGAGCAGTTCTTC.

This chain joins TRBV27 and TRBJ2-3; 11 bases agree with TRBD2. J gave up 2 bases and V 10 bases, and 11 bases lay outside the gene matches. Germline-derived CDR1 and CDR2 are MNHEY and SMNVEV (reference sequence). The CDR3 runs to 16 residues. For the CDR3, the DNA is TGTGCCACCCAAACACTAGCGGGGGCCTCCACAGATACGCAGTATTTT. It yields the protein CATQTLAGASTDTQYF.

The chain joins TRBV18 to TRBJ2-3; tentative D call: TRBD2 (6 bases). V lost 3 bases to trimming and J lost 0 bases, with 13 bases between them. CDR3 size: 16 residues. CDR1 is KGHSH, CDR2 LQKENI, per germline. DNA for the CDR3: TGTGCCAGCTCACCGACCGGGGGTTATAGCACAGATACGCAGTATTTT. Protein sequence: CASSPTGGYSTDTQYF.

This clone has just one count. The CDR3 DNA is TGTGCCAGCAACAGACAGGGAGATCAGCCCCAGCATTTT. This sequence encodes CASNRQGDQPQHF. This chain connects TRBV2 to TRBJ1-5, with 7 bases that match TRBD1. The CDR3 has 13 amino acids. Trimming took 7 bases from V and 5 from J; bases not matched to a gene: 5. Per germline, CDR1 SNHLY and CDR2 FYNNEI.

On this clone itself: The germline gene is not matched at one end of the junction; a read error may be the cause. The chain combines TRBV6-5 with TRBJ1-1; D might be TRBD1 (6 bases). This CDR3 is built from 14 residues. Germline-derived CDR1 and CDR2 are MNHEY and SVGAGI. In DNA, the CDR3 is TGTGCCAGCAGTTACTTCACAGGGTCGGCTGAGGCTTTCTTT. This codes for CASSYFTGSAEAFF.

V usage is TRBV19 and J usage is TRBJ1-2; D not resolved. Per germline, CDR1 LNHDA and CDR2 SQIVND (reference sequence). The CDR3 totals 13 residues. V was pared by 5 bases and J by 0 bases, with 7 bases between. CDR3 in DNA: TGTGCCAGTAGTGTCCTAGCTAACTATGGCTACACCTTC. Its protein product is CASSVLANYGYTF.

The rearrangement uses TRBV11-2 and TRBJ2-4, with D uncertain. V was shortened by 5 bases and J by 7 bases, with 15 bases between the two germline ends. CDR1 and CDR2 from the germline V gene are SGHAT and FQNNGV. The CDR3 runs 14 residues. The CDR3 region is CASSQAFGRNIQYF. The CDR3 coding sequence is TGTGCCAGCAGCCAAGCTTTTGGTCGGAACATTCAGTACTTC.

A note on this clone: Other DNA sequences in this sample translate to the same CDR3. The gene calls are TRBV6-5 and TRBJ2-3, with TRBD2 matching 12 bases. Per germline, CDR1 MNHEY and CDR2 SVGAGI. The CDR3 is made up of 15 amino acids. V was pared by 4 bases and J by 4 bases, with 3 bases of the junction left unmatched. The CDR3 loop is CASSSRLAGADTQYF. CDR3 nucleotide sequence: TGTGCCAGCAGTTCCAGACTAGCGGGGGCAGATACGCAGTATTTT.

The chain joins TRBV19 to TRBJ2-1, with 9 bases matching TRBD1. The CDR3 is 13 residues long. Germline CDR1 reads LNHDA; CDR2 reads SQIVND (reference sequence). After removal of 10 bases from V and 7 bases from J, the junction contained 8 bases not matched to a gene. DNA for the CDR3: TGTGCCACCGGGACAGGGATGATGAATGAGCAGTTCTTC. Amino acid sequence: CATGTGMMNEQFF.

This clone was picked up many times. This chain connects TRBV4-2 to TRBJ1-4; 7 bases match TRBD1. V dropped 0 bases and J dropped 7; count of bases not matched to a gene: 2. CDR3 length: 14 amino acids. Germline V gene sequence: CDR1 LGHNA, CDR2 YNFKEQ. CDR3 protein: CASSQDGQVEKLFF. CDR3 sequence (DNA): TGTGCCAGCAGCCAAGATGGACAGGTTGAAAAACTGTTTTTT.

The genes are TRBV5-1 and TRBJ1-1, with D possibly TRBD1 on 5 matching bases. The CDR3 extends over 14 amino acids. The germline V and J ends were trimmed by 2 bases and 3 bases, with 11 bases remaining between them. From germline, CDR1 is SGHRS and CDR2 YFSETQ. The CDR3 DNA follows: TGCGCCAGCAGCTTTACCGGGGGGGACACTGAAGCTTTCTTT. This translates into CASSFTGGDTEAFF.

This sequence joins TRBV27 and TRBJ2-7; 7 bases fit TRBD2. CDR3 length equals 13 residues. From germline, CDR1 is MNHEY and CDR2 SMNVEV (reference sequence). The trim removed 10 bases at V and 1 base at J, leaving 7 bases unmatched. The CDR3 here is CATFERGSYEQYF. DNA for the CDR3: TGTGCCACCTTTGAGCGGGGATCCTACGAGCAGTACTTC.

This clone appeared once. The chain recombines TRBV7-9 with TRBJ2-1, with 8 bases lining up with TRBD2. V dropped 3 bases and J dropped 6; count of bases not matched to a gene: 10. The CDR3 is 16 amino acids. Germline lookup yields CDR1 SEHNR and CDR2 FQNEAQ (reference sequence). The CDR3, as DNA: TGTGCCAGCAGCTTGATTAGCGGGATGACGGGCAATGAGCAGTTCTTC. Encoded protein: CASSLISGMTGNEQFF.

In this sample, this clone turned up once. The chain recombines TRBV27 with TRBJ2-7, with D perhaps matching TRBD1 (6 bases). From germline, CDR1 is MNHEY and CDR2 SMNVEV (reference sequence). The CDR3 spans 14 residues. The ends were cut back, 3 bases at V and 4 bases at J, with 13 bases in the middle. CDR3 protein: CASSLGRGGYEQYF. The CDR3 bases are TGTGCCAGCAGTTTGGGCAGGGGTGGGTACGAGCAGTACTTC.

The V call is TRBV19, the J call TRBJ2-7, with unresolved D. V lost 3 bases and J lost 3, with 15 bases in between. The length of the CDR3 is 15 residues. Per germline, CDR1 LNHDA and CDR2 SQIVND (reference sequence). The CDR3, as DNA: TGTGCCAGTAGTATCAGTCTCGCGGCAAGCTACGAGCAGTACTTC. Residues: CASSISLAASYEQYF. The whole variable domain, remainder taken from reference TRBV19 and TRBJ2-7, is DGGITQSPKYLFRKEGQNVTLSCEQNLNHDAMYWYRQDPGQGLRLIYYSQIVNDFQKGDIAEGYSVSREKKESFPLTVTSAQKNPTAFYLCASSISLAASYEQYFGPGTRLTVT.

This chain joins TRBV29-1 and TRBJ2-7; 7 bases align to TRBD1. This CDR3 spans 13 amino acids. J gave up 2 bases and V 7 bases, and 8 bases lay outside the gene matches. Per germline, CDR1 SQVTM and CDR2 ANQGSEA. CDR3 DNA sequence: TGCAGCGCCCGGCTAAGGGGGCCCTACGAGCAGTACTTC. This translates into CSARLRGPYEQYF.

The gene calls are TRBV11-3 and TRBJ2-1, with 7 nucleotides matching TRBD1. The J segment lost 8 bases and the V segment lost 5 bases, leaving 9 bases of the junction unmatched. Germline assignment: CDR1 SGHNT and CDR2 YENEEA. This CDR3 region has 14 residues. As DNA, the CDR3 is TGTGCCAGCAGCATACTTAACAGGGGCCATGAGCAGTTCTTC. This encodes CASSILNRGHEQFF.

This rearrangement joins TRBV27 to TRBJ2-7, with TRBD1 identical over 9 bases. Per germline, CDR1 MNHEY and CDR2 SMNVEV (reference sequence). The CDR3 sequence is 15 residues long. The junction had 11 bases not matched to a gene; V was cut back by 5 bases and J by 6 bases. The CDR3 coding sequence is TGTGCCAGCAGTACTCACAGGGGGCGCTGGGGCGAGCAGTACTTC. It is translated as CASSTHRGRWGEQYF.

DNA of the CDR3: TGTGCCAGCCAGAGAGGCGCAGACACCGGGGAGCTGTTTTTT. It yields the protein CASQRGADTGELFF. The gene calls are TRBV6-4 and TRBJ2-2; D gene ambiguous. The length of the CDR3 is 14 residues. Germline CDR1 reads MRHNA; CDR2 reads SNTAGT. V shed 8 bases and J shed 3 bases, with 13 bases lying between them.

The chain has TRBV4-2 and TRBJ1-5; no firm D call. The CDR3 loop spans 15 amino acids. V gave up 0 bases and J gave up 1 base, with 7 bases separating them. Germline values: CDR1 LGHNA, CDR2 YNFKEQ. Written as DNA, the CDR3 is TGTGCCAGCAGCCAAGATACGCAGAGCAATCAGCCCCAGCATTTT. This sequence encodes CASSQDTQSNQPQHF.

The chain combines TRBV2 with TRBJ2-1, with D tentatively TRBD2 (7 bases). The V and J ends lost 3 bases and 0 bases respectively, with 18 bases between them. Per germline, CDR1 SNHLY and CDR2 FYNNEI. The CDR3 runs 18 residues. CDR3 loop: CASSEFGGGPSSYNEQFF. The CDR3 DNA reads TGTGCCAGCAGTGAGTTTGGCGGGGGCCCCAGCTCCTACAATGAGCAGTTCTTC.

The chain is built from TRBV27 and TRBJ2-7, with D hard to call. Germline V gene sequence: CDR1 MNHEY, CDR2 SMNVEV (reference sequence). The CDR3 sequence is 14 residues long. Trimming cost V 2 bases and J 3 bases, with 11 bases left between them. The CDR3: CASSLRRNSYEQYF. The CDR3 DNA reads TGTGCCAGCAGTTTAAGACGGAACAGCTACGAGCAGTACTTC.

The rearrangement joins TRBV19 to TRBJ2-7; TRBD2 matches 7 bases. Trimming at V came to 10 bases and at J to 4 bases, leaving 4 bases not matched to a gene. This CDR3 has 11 amino acids. Germline CDR1 and CDR2: LNHDA and SQIVND (reference sequence). CDR3 nucleotide sequence: TGTGCCACTCAGCGGGATTACGAGCAGTACTTC. This translates into CATQRDYEQYF. Combining the CDR3 with reference TRBV19 and TRBJ2-7 gives the whole variable domain DGGITQSPKYLFRKEGQNVTLSCEQNLNHDAMYWYRQDPGQGLRLIYYSQIVNDFQKGDIAEGYSVSREKKESFPLTVTSAQKNPTAFYLCATQRDYEQYFGPGTRLTVT.